The 8 T cell receptor beta chains presented below share a single source sample, sequenced in a study of cytomegalovirus exposure and HLA in healthy donors. PCR amplification relied on 60 Vbeta primers (plus 13 Jbeta primers). Only in-frame clones appear in the TCRdb table, and some are missing; sequencing was by immunoSEQ multiplex PCR. The table records more than 90,000 clones, roughly 80% of them present only once. Sequenced: PBMCs. These receptors originate from a man aged 35-49 years in good health and CMV-seronegative.

V and J are TRBV2 and TRBJ1-2; 10 bases are a match to TRBD1. V lost 11 bases and J lost 7; bases outside the gene matches: 13. CDR1 is SNHLY, CDR2 FYNNEI, per germline. The CDR3 has 14 residues. This CDR3 is CAGTPRGQGGGYTF. The CDR3 coding sequence is TGTGCCGGCACCCCAAGAGGACAGGGGGGTGGCTACACCTTC.

The V and J genes are TRBV10-1 and TRBJ1-3; 10 nucleotides align to TRBD1. The CDR3 has 16 residues. Germline V lookup: CDR1 WNHNN, CDR2 SYGVQD (reference sequence). V trimming: 3 bases; J trimming: 6 bases; junction bases outside the gene matches: 8. CDR3 protein: CASSDPPGQGLNTIYF. The CDR3 DNA reads as TGCGCCAGCAGTGACCCCCCGGGACAGGGGCTAAACACCATATATTTT.

V usage is TRBV19 and J usage is TRBJ1-2; D is unresolved. Per the germline V gene, CDR1 is LNHDA and CDR2 is SQIVND (reference sequence). There are 12 residues in the CDR3. V gave up 8 bases and J gave up 1 base, with 8 bases separating them. In DNA form, the CDR3 reads TGTGCCAGTGTTCAGGTTAACTATGGCTACACCTTC. This sequence encodes CASVQVNYGYTF.

The genes are TRBV4-1 and TRBJ2-6; TRBD2 matches 12 bases. CDR3 length: 18 residues. V trimming: 4 bases; J trimming: 0 bases; junction bases outside the gene matches: 4. Germline V gene sequence: CDR1 MGHRA, CDR2 YSYEKL. This CDR3 reads CASSPGLAGNSGANVLTF. The CDR3 nucleotides read TGCGCCAGCAGCCCCGGACTAGCGGGGAACTCTGGGGCCAACGTCCTGACTTTC.

The genes are TRBV28 and TRBJ2-3; 11 bases are a match to TRBD2. This CDR3 has 16 amino acids. The V gene end was trimmed by 5 bases and the J gene end by 4 bases; junction bases not matched to a gene: 8. CDR1 is MDHEN and CDR2 is SYDVKM in the germline V gene. CDR3 region: CASSLRLAGSADTQYF. For the CDR3, the DNA is TGTGCCAGCAGTCTTAGACTAGCGGGAAGCGCAGATACGCAGTATTTT.

This clone was counted a few times. V usage is TRBV2 and J usage is TRBJ2-1, with D possibly being TRBD2 (5 bases). In germline, CDR1 is SNHLY, CDR2 FYNNEI. The length of the CDR3 is 13 residues. V shed 0 bases and J shed 6 bases, with 6 bases lying between them. In DNA, the CDR3 is TGTGCCAGCAGTGAAGCCGGGGTCAATGAGCAGTTCTTC. Residues: CASSEAGVNEQFF. The variable domain in full, completed from reference TRBV2 and TRBJ2-1, reads EPEVTQTPSHQVTQMGQEVILRCVPISNHLYFYWYRQILGQKVEFLVSFYNNEISEKSEIFDDQFSVERPDGSNFTLKIRSTKLEDSAMYFCASSEAGVNEQFFGPGTRLTVL.

Note on this clone: The junction shows a germline mismatch at one end, possibly a read error. The sample has other DNA sequences that encode this CDR3 too. V and J are TRBV10-3 and TRBJ2-5; D is unclear. The germline CDR1 and CDR2 sequences are ENHRY and SYGVKD. The CDR3 spans 13 residues. CDR3 residues: CAHQSRLQETQYF. The CDR3 coding sequence is TGCGCCCACCAATCCCGGTTACAAGAGACCCAGTACTTC.

The rearrangement joins TRBV9 to TRBJ1-3; 9 bases match TRBD1. V was clipped by 4 bases and J by 2 bases; unmatched bases: 7. From germline, CDR1 is SGDLS and CDR2 YYNGEE. This CDR3 has 16 residues. CDR3 in DNA: TGTGCCAGCAGCCAGGACAGGGGAAGGGCTGGAAACACCATATATTTT. It is translated as CASSQDRGRAGNTIYF.